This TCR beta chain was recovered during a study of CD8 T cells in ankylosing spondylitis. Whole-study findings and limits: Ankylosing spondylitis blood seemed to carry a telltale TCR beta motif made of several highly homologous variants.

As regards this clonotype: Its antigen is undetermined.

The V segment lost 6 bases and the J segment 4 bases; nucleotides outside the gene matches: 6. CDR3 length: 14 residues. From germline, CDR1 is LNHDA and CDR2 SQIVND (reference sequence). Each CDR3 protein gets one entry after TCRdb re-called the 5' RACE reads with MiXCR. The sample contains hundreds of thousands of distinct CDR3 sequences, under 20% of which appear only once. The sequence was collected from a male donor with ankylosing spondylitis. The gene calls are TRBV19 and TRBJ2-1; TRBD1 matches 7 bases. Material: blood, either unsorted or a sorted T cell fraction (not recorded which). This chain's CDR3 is CASRRTGAYNEQFF. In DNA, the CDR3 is TGTGCCAGTAGGAGGACAGGAGCTTACAATGAGCAGTTCTTC.